The rows below give T cell receptor beta chains drawn from one sample of a study of CD4 T cells in relation to SARS-CoV-2 and coronaviruses. These receptors are not linked to any known antigen. Profiling relied on immunoSEQ multiplex PCR, and the TCRdb table lists in-frame clones only, not all of them. The sample lists approximately 17,000 clones, over 80% occurring once. The specimen was CD4+ T cells from PBMCs, cultured in vitro. The receptors come from a human donor in good health. The CDR3 runs from the conserved cysteine through the conserved F or W. D genes are given only for firm matches. The listing skips clone size in some rows; elsewhere it reads once, few, many or a size class.

V	J	size	D	CDR3	DNA
TRBV13	TRBJ2-4	NA	NA	CASSSRTVAKNIQYF	TGTGCCAGCAGCTCCAGGACAGTAGCCAAAAACATTCAGTACTTC
TRBV7-2	TRBJ1-1	NA	TRBD1	CASSLTGITEAFF	TGTGCCAGCAGCTTGACAGGGATCACTGAAGCTTTCTTT
TRBV4-3	TRBJ2-7	NA	NA	CASSQAWTKTEEQYF	TGCGCCAGCAGCCAAGCCTGGACCAAAACTGAGGAGCAGTACTTC
TRBV18	TRBJ2-3	NA	NA	CASSHAGGRAGADTQYF	TGTGCCAGCTCACACGCAGGGGGCCGGGCGGGAGCGGATACGCAGTATTTT
TRBV30	TRBJ2-6	NA	NA	CAWAYQPGANSGANVLTF	TGTGCCTGGGCGTACCAACCGGGCGCGAACTCTGGGGCCAACGTCCTGACTTTC
TRBV5-4	TRBJ1-4	NA	NA	CASSPAGGREKLFF	TGTGCCAGCAGCCCCGCAGGCGGAAGGGAAAAACTGTTTTTT
TRBV7-9	TRBJ2-7	NA	TRBD2	CASSLRLAGGYEQYF	TGTGCCAGCAGCTTAAGACTAGCGGGAGGTTACGAGCAGTACTTC
TRBV6-1	TRBJ2-7	NA	NA	CASSPDRSNSYEQYF	TGTGCCAGCAGTCCCGACAGATCTAACTCCTACGAGCAGTACTTC
TRBV6-2/TRBV6-3	TRBJ2-2	few	TRBD1	CASSYSRDRRGSGELFF	TGTGCCAGCAGTTACTCGAGGGACAGGCGAGGCTCCGGGGAGCTGTTTTTT
TRBV3-1/TRBV3-2	TRBJ1-2	NA	NA	CASSQAGHYGYTF	TGTGCCAGCAGCCAAGCAGGGCACTATGGCTACACCTTC
TRBV25-1	TRBJ2-7	NA	NA	CASPPGEGYEQYF	TGTGCCAGCCCTCCGGGAGAGGGCTACGAGCAGTACTTC
TRBV7-9	TRBJ2-2	few	NA	CASSHGTITGELFF	TGTGCCAGCAGCCATGGGACAATCACCGGGGAGCTGTTTTTT
TRBV7-2	TRBJ1-2	NA	NA	CASSLDALYGYTF	TGTGCCAGCAGCTTAGATGCGCTGTATGGCTACACCTTC
TRBV7-9	TRBJ1-2	NA	NA	CASSLVWGFDGYTF	TGTGCCAGCAGCTTAGTCTGGGGGTTCGATGGCTACACCTTC
TRBV3-1/TRBV3-2	TRBJ2-7	once	NA	CASSQDGRSYYEQYF	TGTGCCAGCAGCCAAGATGGTAGGTCGTACTACGAGCAGTACTTC
TRBV19	TRBJ2-7	NA	TRBD1	CASSAKGQPYEQYF	TGTGCCAGTAGTGCCAAGGGACAGCCCTACGAGCAGTACTTC
TRBV7-2	TRBJ1-1	NA	NA	CASRVQGATEAFF	TGTGCCAGCAGAGTACAGGGAGCCACTGAAGCTTTCTTT
TRBV3-1/TRBV3-2	TRBJ2-3	NA	NA	CASSQDPGVEADTQYF	TGTGCCAGCAGCCAAGATCCTGGGGTGGAGGCAGATACGCAGTATTTT
TRBV12-3/TRBV12-4	TRBJ2-7	NA	NA	CASSFWNEQYF	TGTGCCAGCAGTTTTTGGAACGAGCAGTACTTC
TRBV6-1	TRBJ1-1	once	NA	CASSELAGITEAFF	TGTGCCAGCAGTGAACTGGCAGGGATAACTGAAGCTTTCTTT
TRBV18	TRBJ2-1	once	TRBD2	CASSRPPAGTYNEQFF	TGTGCCAGCTCACGCCCCCCAGCGGGAACCTACAATGAGCAGTTCTTC
TRBV3-1/TRBV3-2	TRBJ1-5	few	TRBD1	CASNMTGLPYSNQPQHF	TGTGCCAGCAACATGACAGGGCTGCCATATAGCAATCAGCCCCAGCATTTT
TRBV5-4	TRBJ2-5	NA	TRBD2	CASSLERGHETQYF	TGTGCCAGCAGCTTGGAGCGGGGGCATGAGACCCAGTACTTC
TRBV9	TRBJ2-1	NA	NA	CASSVGWGSDEQFF	TGTGCCAGCAGCGTAGGCTGGGGCAGCGATGAGCAGTTCTTC
TRBV18	TRBJ1-6	NA	NA	CASSPGGGNSPLHF	TGTGCCAGCTCACCAGGCGGAGGGAATTCACCCCTCCACTTT
TRBV7-8	TRBJ1-2	NA	NA	CASSLAGLYGYTF	TGTGCCAGCAGCTTAGCGGGCCTCTATGGCTACACCTTC
TRBV6-2/TRBV6-3	TRBJ2-3	NA	TRBD1	CASSYPTGQGSRRGTDTQYF	TGTGCCAGCAGTTACCCCACGGGACAGGGGTCACGCCGGGGGACAGATACGCAGTATTTT
TRBV5-1	TRBJ1-1	NA	TRBD1	CASNGQVNTEAFF	TGCGCCAGCAACGGACAGGTGAACACTGAAGCTTTCTTT
TRBV12-3/TRBV12-4	TRBJ1-2	NA	NA	CASSLTSTDGYTF	TGTGCCAGCAGTTTAACCTCGACGGACGGCTACACCTTC
TRBV5-4	TRBJ2-1	NA	NA	CASSSGTYNEQFF	TGTGCCAGCAGTAGCGGTACCTACAATGAGCAGTTCTTC
TRBV19	TRBJ2-2	NA	NA	CASSTGTNTGELFF	TGTGCCAGTAGTACCGGAACGAACACCGGGGAGCTGTTTTTT
TRBV9	TRBJ1-2	NA	NA	CASSVGPGAEGYTF	TGTGCCAGCAGCGTAGGTCCGGGGGCTGAAGGCTACACCTTC
TRBV6-5	TRBJ2-2	NA	TRBD2	CASSERGRETGELFF	TGTGCCAGTTCAGAGCGGGGGCGGGAAACCGGGGAGCTGTTTTTT
TRBV30	TRBJ2-3	NA	NA	CAWSKDRNTDTQYF	TGTGCCTGGAGTAAGGACAGAAACACAGATACGCAGTATTTT
TRBV21-1	TRBJ1-6	NA	NA	CASSKEGGSSYNSPLHF	TGTGCCAGCAGCAAAGAAGGGGGCAGCTCCTATAATTCACCCCTCCACTTT
TRBV9	TRBJ2-3	NA	NA	CASSVVAGRDTQYF	TGTGCCAGCAGCGTAGTTGCAGGGAGGGATACGCAGTATTTT
TRBV2	TRBJ2-7	NA	NA	CAATRPRSIPEQYF	TGTGCCGCCACCCGACCCCGCAGCATCCCCGAGCAGTACTTC
TRBV3-1/TRBV3-2	TRBJ2-7	NA	NA	CASSLGRASYEQYF	TGTGCCAGCAGCCTTGGGAGAGCCTCCTACGAGCAGTACTTC
TRBV4-1	TRBJ2-1	NA	TRBD2	CASSQERTSGRYEQFF	TGCGCCAGCAGCCAAGAAAGGACTAGCGGGAGGTATGAGCAGTTCTTC
TRBV3-1/TRBV3-2	TRBJ1-1	few	NA	CASSQDLRDTEAFF	TGTGCCAGCAGCCAAGATTTGAGGGACACTGAAGCTTTCTTT
TRBV19	TRBJ2-1	NA	NA	CASSDGVRAQFF	TGTGCCAGTAGCGATGGGGTAAGAGCGCAGTTCTTC
TRBV4-3	TRBJ2-1	NA	NA	CASSQDLGRNEQFF	TGCGCCAGCAGCCAAGATCTCGGCCGCAATGAGCAGTTCTTC
TRBV6-5	TRBJ1-2	NA	NA	CASTPGDAYGYTF	TGTGCCAGCACCCCAGGTGATGCCTATGGCTACACCTTC
TRBV2	TRBJ1-5	NA	NA	CASRSQGWNQPQHF	TGTGCCAGCAGGTCACAGGGATGGAATCAGCCCCAGCATTTT
TRBV6-2/TRBV6-3	TRBJ2-7	NA	TRBD1	CASSPMGTGTGKPYEQYF	TGTGCCAGCAGTCCCATGGGGACCGGGACAGGGAAACCCTACGAGCAGTACTTC
TRBV19	TRBJ1-2	NA	NA	CASSRAVAGLNYGYTF	TGTGCCAGTAGTCGGGCTGTGGCAGGGTTGAACTATGGCTACACCTTC
TRBV11-1	TRBJ2-5	NA	TRBD1	CASAIQGKERETQYF	TGTGCCAGCGCAATACAGGGGAAGGAACGGGAGACCCAGTACTTC
TRBV12-2	TRBJ2-3	NA	NA	CASRHSPGIVDTQYF	TGTGCAAGTCGCCATAGCCCGGGGATCGTTGATACGCAGTATTTT